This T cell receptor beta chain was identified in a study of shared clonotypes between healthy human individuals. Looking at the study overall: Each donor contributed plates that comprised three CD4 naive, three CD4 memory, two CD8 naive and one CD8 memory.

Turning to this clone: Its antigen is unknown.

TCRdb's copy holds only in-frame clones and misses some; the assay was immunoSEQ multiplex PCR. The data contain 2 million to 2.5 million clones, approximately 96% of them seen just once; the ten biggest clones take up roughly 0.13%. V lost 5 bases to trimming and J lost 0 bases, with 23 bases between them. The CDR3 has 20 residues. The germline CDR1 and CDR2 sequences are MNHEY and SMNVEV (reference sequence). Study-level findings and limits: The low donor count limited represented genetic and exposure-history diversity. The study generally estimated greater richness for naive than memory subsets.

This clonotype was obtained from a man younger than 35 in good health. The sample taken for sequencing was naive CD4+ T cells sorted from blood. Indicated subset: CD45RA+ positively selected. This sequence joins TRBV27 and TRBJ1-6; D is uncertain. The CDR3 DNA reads TGTGCCAGCAGTGCGCTCGGGCTTTTAATGAGGAGCTCCTATAATTCACCCCTCCACTTT. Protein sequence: CASSALGLLMRSSYNSPLHF.